This is a list of T cell receptor beta chains from one sample in a study of blood T cell repertoires in COVID-19. Libraries were prepared by immunoSEQ multiplex PCR; TCRdb keeps only in-frame clonotypes and omits some of them. The sample shows under 400,000 clones, roughly nine tenths of them seen only once. Sequencing was performed on peripheral blood. These receptors all stem from a woman in her twenties or thirties with COVID-19, enrolled during active disease. CDR3s include the opening cysteine and the closing phenylalanine or tryptophan. A D gene is named only where the DNA matches it firmly. Clone size is stated in some rows and not others, as once, few, many or a class when expanded.

length	D	J	V	size	DNA	CDR3
14	.	TRBJ1-6	TRBV6-5	once	TGTGCCAGCAGGAACCGGGAGGATAATTCACCCCTCCACTTT	CASRNREDNSPLHF
16	.	TRBJ2-2	TRBV30	.	TGTGCCTGGAACGTAGGGGGAGGGCCAGGTACCGGGGAGCTGTTTTTT	CAWNVGGGPGTGELFF
16	TRBD1	TRBJ1-4	TRBV9	.	TGTGCCAGCAGCATCGGACAGGGCGTCGGTAATGAAAAACTGTTTTTT	CASSIGQGVGNEKLFF
14	TRBD1	TRBJ1-1	TRBV20-1	.	TGCAGTGCCAGTCCCGGGACAGGGAACACTGAAGCTTTCTTT	CSASPGTGNTEAFF
16	TRBD1	TRBJ2-2	TRBV7-9	.	TGTGCCAGCAGCTCCTCAGGGGGCAGGGGCACCGGGGAGCTGTTTTTT	CASSSSGGRGTGELFF
16	.	TRBJ1-2	TRBV7-2	.	TGTGCCAGCAGCTTAGATCGACAGAGGATAAACTATGGCTACACCTTC	CASSLDRQRINYGYTF
14	.	TRBJ2-5	TRBV29-1	.	TGCAGCGTTGAAGATCCCTCAGGGTCAGAGACCCAGTACTTC	CSVEDPSGSETQYF
15	TRBD1	TRBJ2-7	TRBV6-5	many	TGTGCCAGCAGACCTTCCTGGACAGGTCGGTACGAGCAGTACTTC	CASRPSWTGRYEQYF
16	.	TRBJ2-3	TRBV3-1/TRBV3-2	.	TGTGCCAGCAGCGGGGTAGCGCGACACAGCACAGATACGCAGTATTTT	CASSGVARHSTDTQYF
14	TRBD1	TRBJ2-7	TRBV29-1	.	TGCAGCGTTCTTACTGGGACAGGGACGAACGAGCAGTACTTC	CSVLTGTGTNEQYF